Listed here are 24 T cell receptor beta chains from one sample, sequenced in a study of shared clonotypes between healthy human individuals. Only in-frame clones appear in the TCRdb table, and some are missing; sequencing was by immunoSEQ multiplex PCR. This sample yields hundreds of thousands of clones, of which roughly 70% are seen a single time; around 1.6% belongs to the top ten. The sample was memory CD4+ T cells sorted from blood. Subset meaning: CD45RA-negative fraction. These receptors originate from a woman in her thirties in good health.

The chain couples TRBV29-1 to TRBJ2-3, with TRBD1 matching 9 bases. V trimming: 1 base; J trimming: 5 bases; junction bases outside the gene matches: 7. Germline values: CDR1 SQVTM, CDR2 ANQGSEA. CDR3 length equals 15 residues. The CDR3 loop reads CSVEGTGEYGDTQYF. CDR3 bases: TGCAGCGTTGAAGGGACAGGGGAGTACGGAGATACGCAGTATTTT.

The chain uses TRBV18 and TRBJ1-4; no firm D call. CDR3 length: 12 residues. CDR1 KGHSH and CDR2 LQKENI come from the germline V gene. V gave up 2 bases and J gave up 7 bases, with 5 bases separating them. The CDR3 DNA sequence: TGTGCCAGCTCACCAATGGGTGAAAAACTGTTTTTT. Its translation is CASSPMGEKLFF.

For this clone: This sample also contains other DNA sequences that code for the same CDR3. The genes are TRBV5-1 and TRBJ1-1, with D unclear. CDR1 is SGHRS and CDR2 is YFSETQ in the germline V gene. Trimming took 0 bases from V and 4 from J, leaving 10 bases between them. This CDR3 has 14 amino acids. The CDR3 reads CASSLGGVGTEAFF. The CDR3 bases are TGCGCCAGCAGCTTGGGCGGGGTGGGCACTGAAGCTTTCTTT.

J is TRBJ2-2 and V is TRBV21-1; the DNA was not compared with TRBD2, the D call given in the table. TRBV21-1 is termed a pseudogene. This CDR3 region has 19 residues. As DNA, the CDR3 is TGTGCCAGCAGCCGTGGTAGTCTAGCGAGGAGGTCGGACACCGGGGAGCTGTTTTTT. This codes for CASSRGSLARRSDTGELFF.

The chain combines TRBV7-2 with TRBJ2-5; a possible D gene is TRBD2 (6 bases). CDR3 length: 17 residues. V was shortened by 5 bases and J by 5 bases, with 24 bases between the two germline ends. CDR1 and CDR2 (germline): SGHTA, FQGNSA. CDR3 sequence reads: CASSVGSVADGSETQYF. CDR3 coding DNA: TGTGCCAGCAGCGTAGGGTCGGTAGCGGACGGGTCGGAGACCCAGTACTTC.

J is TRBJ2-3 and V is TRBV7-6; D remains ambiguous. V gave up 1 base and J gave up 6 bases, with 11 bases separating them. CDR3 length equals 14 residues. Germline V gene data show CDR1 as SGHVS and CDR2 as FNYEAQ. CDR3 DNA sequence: TGTGCCAGCAGCTTAGGGGGTTCGGTTGATACGCAGTATTTT. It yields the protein CASSLGGSVDTQYF.

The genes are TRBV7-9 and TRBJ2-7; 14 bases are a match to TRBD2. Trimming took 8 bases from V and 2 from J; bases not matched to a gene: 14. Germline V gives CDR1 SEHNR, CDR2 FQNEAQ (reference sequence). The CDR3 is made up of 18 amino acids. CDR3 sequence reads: CASSKPGLAGAGAYEQYF. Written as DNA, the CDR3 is TGTGCCAGCTCGAAACCGGGACTAGCGGGAGCTGGGGCCTACGAGCAGTACTTC.

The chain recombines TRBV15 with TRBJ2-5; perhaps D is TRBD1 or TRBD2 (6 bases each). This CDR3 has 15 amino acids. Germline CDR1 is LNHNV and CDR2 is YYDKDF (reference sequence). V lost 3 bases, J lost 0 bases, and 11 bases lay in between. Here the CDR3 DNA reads TGTGCCACCAGCAGTGTAGGGGGGTACCAAGAGACCCAGTACTTC. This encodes CATSSVGGYQETQYF.

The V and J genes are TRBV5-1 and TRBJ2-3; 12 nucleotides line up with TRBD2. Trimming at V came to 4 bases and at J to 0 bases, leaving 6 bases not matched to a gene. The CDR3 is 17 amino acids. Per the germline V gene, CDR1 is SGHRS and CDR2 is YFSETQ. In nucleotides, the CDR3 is TGCGCCAGCAGCGTCGGACTAGCGGGAAGCAGCACAGATACGCAGTATTTT. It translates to CASSVGLAGSSTDTQYF.

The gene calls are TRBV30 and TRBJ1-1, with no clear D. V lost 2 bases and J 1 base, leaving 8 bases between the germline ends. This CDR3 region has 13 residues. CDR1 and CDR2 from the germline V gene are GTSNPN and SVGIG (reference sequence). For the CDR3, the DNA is TGTGCCTGGAGTTTTCCGTCGAACACTGAAGCTTTCTTT. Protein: CAWSFPSNTEAFF.

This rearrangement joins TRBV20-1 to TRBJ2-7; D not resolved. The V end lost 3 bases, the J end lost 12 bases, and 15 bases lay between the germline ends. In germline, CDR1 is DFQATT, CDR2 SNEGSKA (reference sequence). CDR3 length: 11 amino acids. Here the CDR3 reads CSASYDWRSYF. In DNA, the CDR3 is TGCAGTGCTAGTTATGATTGGCGTTCGTACTTC.

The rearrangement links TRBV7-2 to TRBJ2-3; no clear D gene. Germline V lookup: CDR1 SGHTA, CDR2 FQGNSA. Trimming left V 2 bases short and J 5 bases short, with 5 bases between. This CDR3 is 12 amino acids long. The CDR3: CASSLRVDTQYF. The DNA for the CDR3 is TGTGCCAGCAGCTTAAGAGTAGATACGCAGTATTTT.

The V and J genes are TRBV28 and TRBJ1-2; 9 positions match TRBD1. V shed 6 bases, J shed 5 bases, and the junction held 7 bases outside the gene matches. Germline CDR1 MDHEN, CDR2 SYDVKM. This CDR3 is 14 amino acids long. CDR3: CASRISGQGYGYTF. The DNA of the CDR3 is TGTGCCAGCAGGATCTCGGGACAGGGTTATGGCTACACCTTC.

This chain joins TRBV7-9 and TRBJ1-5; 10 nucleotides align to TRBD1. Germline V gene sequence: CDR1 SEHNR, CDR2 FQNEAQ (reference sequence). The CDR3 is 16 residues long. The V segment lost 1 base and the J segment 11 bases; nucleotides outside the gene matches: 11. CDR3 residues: CASSLDRGQGLLAQHF. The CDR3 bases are TGTGCCAGCAGCTTAGATCGGGGACAGGGGTTGTTGGCCCAGCATTTT.

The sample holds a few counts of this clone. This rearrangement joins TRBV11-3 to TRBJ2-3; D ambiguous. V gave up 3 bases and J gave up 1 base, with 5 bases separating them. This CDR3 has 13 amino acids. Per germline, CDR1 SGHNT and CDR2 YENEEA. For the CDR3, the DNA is TGTGCCAGCAGCTTTCAGGGCACAGATACGCAGTATTTT. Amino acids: CASSFQGTDTQYF.

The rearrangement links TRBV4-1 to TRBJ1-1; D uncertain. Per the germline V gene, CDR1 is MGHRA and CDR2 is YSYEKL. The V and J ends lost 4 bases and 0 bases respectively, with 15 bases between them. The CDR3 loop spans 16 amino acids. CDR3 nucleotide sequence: TGCGCCAGCAGCCCTAGGACCCAAACACTGAACACTGAAGCTTTCTTT. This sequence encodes CASSPRTQTLNTEAFF.

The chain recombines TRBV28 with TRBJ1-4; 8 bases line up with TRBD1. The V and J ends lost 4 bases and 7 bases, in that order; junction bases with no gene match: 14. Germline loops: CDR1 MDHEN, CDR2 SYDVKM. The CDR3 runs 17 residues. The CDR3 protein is CASSSPAGGEEGEKLFF. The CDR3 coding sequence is TGTGCCAGCAGTTCCCCAGCAGGGGGCGAAGAGGGTGAAAAACTGTTTTTT.

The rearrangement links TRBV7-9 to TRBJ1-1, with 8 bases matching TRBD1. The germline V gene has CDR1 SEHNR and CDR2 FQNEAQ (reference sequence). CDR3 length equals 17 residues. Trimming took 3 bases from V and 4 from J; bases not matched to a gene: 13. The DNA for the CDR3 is TGTGCCAGCAGCTTCCCCCAGGACAGGGCGATACCCACTGAAGCTTTCTTT. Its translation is CASSFPQDRAIPTEAFF.

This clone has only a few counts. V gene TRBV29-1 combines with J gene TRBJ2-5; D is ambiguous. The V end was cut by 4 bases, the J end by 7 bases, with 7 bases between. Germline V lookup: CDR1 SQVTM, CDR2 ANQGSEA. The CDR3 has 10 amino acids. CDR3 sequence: CSVVSGTQYF. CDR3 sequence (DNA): TGCAGCGTTGTATCGGGGACCCAGTACTTC.

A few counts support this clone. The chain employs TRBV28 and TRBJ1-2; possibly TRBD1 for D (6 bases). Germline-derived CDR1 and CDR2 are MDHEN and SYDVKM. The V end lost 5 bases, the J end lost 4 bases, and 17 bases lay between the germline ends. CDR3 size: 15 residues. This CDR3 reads CASSPPRQGIYGYTF. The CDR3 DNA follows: TGTGCCAGCAGTCCCCCCCGGCAGGGGATCTATGGCTACACCTTC.

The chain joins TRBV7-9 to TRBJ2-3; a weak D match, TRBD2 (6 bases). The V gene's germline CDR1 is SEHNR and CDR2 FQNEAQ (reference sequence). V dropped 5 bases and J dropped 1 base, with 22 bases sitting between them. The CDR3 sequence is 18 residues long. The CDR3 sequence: CASSRTGTGVFGTDTQYF. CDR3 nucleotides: TGTGCCAGCAGCCGGACCGGGACGGGGGTTTTTGGCACAGATACGCAGTATTTT.

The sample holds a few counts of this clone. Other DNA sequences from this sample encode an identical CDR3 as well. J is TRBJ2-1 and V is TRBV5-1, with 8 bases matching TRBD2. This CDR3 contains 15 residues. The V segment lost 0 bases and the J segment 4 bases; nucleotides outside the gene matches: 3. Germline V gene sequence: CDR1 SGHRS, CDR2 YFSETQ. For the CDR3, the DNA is TGCGCCAGCAGCTTGGAATCTAGCGGGTACAATGAGCAGTTCTTC. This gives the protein CASSLESSGYNEQFF.

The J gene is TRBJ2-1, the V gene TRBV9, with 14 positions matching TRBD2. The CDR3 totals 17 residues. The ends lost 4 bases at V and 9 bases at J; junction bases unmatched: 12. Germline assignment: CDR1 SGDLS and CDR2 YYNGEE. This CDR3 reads CASSLTLGTSGRSEQFF. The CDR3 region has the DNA TGTGCCAGCAGCTTAACCCTAGGGACTAGCGGGAGAAGTGAGCAGTTCTTC.

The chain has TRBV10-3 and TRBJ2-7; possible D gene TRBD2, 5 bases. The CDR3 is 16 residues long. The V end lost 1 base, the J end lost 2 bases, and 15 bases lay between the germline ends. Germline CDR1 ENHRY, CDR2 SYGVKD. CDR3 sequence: CAISELRRLTTYEQYF. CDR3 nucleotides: TGTGCCATCAGTGAGTTACGGAGGTTGACGACCTACGAGCAGTACTTC.